Sequencing of this T cell receptor (beta chain) was carried out in a study of T-cell memory formation after mild COVID-19. Study findings and constraints: Some clones that responded turned up in pre-infection memory, which suggests that cross-reactive memory joined in.

TCRdb itself ran the 5' RACE reads through MiXCR, one entry per CDR3 protein. Here the sample spans about 290,000 distinct CDR3 sequences, 15% to 20% being singletons. The CDR3 totals 15 residues. With 2 bases removed from V and 4 bases from J, the gap between germline ends came to 13 bases. The V gene's germline CDR1 is MNHNY and CDR2 SVGAGI (reference sequence). A few counts support this clonotype. As yet, its antigen is unknown. Sequenced input: PBMCs or a T cell subset sorted from them (not recorded which). The chain has TRBV6-6 and TRBJ2-3; the D is unclear. This clonotype was obtained from a man aged 18 to 29 who had mild COVID-19 (a few samples of this study predate the infection). Cell type and time point are not known. The CDR3 bases are TGTGCCAGCAGTTACCTCCGGGTAGATCCAGATACGCAGTATTTT. Translated: CASSYLRVDPDTQYF.